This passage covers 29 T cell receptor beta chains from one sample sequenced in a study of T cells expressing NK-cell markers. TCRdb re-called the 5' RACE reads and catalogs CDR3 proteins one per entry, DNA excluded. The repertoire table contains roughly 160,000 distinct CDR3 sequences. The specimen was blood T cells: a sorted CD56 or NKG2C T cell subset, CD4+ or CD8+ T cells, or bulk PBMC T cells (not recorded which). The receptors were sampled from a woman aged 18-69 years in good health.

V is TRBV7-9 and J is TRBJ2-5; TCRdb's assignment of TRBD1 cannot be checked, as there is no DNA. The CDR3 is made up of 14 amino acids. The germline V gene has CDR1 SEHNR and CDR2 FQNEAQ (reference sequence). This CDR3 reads CASSPLAREETQYF. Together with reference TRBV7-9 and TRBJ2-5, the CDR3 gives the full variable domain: DTGVSQNPRHKITKRGQNVTFRCDPISEHNRLYWYRQTLGQGPEFLTYFQNEAQLEKSRLLSDRFSAERPKGSFSTLEIQRTEQGDSAMYLCASSPLAREETQYFGPGTRLLVL.

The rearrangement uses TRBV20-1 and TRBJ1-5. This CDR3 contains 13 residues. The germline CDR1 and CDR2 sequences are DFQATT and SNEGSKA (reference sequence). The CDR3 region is CSARGGGLQPQHF.

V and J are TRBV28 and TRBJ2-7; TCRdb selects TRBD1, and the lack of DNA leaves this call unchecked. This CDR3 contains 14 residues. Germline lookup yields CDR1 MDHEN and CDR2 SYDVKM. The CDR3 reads CASNPGQEIYEQYF.

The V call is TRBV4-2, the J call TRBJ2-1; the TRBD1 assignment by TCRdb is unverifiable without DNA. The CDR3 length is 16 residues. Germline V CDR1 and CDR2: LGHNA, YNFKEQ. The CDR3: CASSPDRGLAYNEQFF.

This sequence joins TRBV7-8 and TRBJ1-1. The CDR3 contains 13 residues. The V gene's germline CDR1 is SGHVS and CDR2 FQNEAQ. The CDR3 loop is CASSLTRNTEAFF.

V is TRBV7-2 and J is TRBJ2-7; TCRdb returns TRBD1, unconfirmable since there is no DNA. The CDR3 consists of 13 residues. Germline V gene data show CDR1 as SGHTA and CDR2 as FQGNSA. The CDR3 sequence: CASMTGFSYEQYF.

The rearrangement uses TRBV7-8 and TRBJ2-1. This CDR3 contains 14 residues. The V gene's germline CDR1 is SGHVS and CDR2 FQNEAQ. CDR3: CASGVGYSYNEQFF.

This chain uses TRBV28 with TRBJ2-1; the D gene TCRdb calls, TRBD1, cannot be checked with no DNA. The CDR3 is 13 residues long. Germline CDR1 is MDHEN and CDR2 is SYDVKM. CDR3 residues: CASRGTGGGEQFF.

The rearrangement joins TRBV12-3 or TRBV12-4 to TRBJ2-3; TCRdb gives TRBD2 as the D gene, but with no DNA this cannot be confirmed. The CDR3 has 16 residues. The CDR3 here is CASSLTSGASTDTQYF.

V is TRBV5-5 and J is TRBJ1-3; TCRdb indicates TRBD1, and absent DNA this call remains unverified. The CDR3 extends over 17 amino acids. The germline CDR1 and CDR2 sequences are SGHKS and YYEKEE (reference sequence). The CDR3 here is CASSRAPDGKSGNTIYF.

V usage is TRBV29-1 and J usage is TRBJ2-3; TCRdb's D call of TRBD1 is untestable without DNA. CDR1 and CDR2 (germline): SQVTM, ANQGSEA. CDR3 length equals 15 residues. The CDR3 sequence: CSVEVRGGVTDTQYF.

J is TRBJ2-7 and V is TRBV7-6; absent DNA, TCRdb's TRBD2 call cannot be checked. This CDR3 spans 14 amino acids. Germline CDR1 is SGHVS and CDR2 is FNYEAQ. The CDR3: CASSLRLAGDEQYF.

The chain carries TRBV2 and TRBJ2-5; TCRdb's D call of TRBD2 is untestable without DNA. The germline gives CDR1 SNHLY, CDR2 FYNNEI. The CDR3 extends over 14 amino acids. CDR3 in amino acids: CASSEGTLASTPYF.

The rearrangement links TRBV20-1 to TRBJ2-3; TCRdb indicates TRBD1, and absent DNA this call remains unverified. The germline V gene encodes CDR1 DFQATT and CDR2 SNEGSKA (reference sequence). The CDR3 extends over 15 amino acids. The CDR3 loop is CSARVPGSVTDTQYF.

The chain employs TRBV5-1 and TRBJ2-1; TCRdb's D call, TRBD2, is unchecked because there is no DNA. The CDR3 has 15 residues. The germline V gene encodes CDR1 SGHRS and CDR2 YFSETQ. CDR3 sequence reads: CASSSTSGSVDEQFF.

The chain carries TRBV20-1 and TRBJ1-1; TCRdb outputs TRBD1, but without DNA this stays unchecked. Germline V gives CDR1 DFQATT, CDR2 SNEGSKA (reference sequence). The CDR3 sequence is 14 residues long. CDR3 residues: CSARDGTASTEAFF.

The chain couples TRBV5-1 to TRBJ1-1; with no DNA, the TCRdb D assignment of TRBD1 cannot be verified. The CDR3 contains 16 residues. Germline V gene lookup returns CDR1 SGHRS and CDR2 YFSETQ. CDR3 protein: CASSLGGQGPNTEAFF.

CDR3 in amino acids: CASSLGQLINYGYTF. This chain connects TRBV5-1 to TRBJ1-2; lacking DNA, the TRBD1 call made by TCRdb goes unchecked. This CDR3 has 15 amino acids. Germline CDR1 and CDR2: SGHRS and YFSETQ.

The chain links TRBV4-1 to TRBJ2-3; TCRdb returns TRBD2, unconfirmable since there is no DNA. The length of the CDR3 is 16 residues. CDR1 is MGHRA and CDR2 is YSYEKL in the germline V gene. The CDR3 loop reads CASSQVGLAVADTQYF.

The CDR3 is CASSFSGRNEQYF. The J gene is TRBJ2-7, the V gene TRBV6-5. The length of the CDR3 is 13 residues. Germline CDR1 MNHEY, CDR2 SVGAGI.

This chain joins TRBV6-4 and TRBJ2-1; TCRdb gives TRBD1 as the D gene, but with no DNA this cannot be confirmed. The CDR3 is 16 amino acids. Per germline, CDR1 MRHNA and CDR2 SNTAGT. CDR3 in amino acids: CASSDLDPGSYNEQFF.

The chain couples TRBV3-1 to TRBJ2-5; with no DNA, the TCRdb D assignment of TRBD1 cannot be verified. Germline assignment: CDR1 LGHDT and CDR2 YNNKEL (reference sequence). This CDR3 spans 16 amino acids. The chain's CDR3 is CASSQESGRWGETQYF.

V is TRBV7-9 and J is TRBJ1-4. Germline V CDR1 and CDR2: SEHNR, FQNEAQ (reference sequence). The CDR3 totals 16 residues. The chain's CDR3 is CASSLGTGRWSEKLFF.

The CDR3 loop is CASRQASSGEQFF. The chain combines TRBV5-1 with TRBJ2-1; TCRdb reports TRBD1, a call that lacks DNA to check it against. The CDR3 totals 13 residues. Germline V CDR1 and CDR2: SGHRS, YFSETQ.

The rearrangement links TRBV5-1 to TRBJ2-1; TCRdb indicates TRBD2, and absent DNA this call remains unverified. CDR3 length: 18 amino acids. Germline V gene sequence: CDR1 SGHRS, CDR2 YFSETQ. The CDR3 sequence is CASSLGATSGSGENEQFF.

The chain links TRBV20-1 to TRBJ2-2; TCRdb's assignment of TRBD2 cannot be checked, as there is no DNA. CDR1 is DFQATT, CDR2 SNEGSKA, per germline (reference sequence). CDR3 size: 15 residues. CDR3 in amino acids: CSARRLAGVTGELFF.

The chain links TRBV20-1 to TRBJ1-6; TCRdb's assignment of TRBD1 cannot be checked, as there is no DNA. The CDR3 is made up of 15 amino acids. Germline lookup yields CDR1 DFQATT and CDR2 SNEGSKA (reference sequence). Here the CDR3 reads CSAITGSGGNSPLHF.

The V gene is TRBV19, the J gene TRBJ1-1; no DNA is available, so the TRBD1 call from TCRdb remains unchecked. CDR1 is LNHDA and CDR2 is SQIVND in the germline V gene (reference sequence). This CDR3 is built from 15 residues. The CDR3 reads CASSVHRGSYTEAFF. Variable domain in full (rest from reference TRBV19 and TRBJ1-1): DGGITQSPKYLFRKEGQNVTLSCEQNLNHDAMYWYRQDPGQGLRLIYYSQIVNDFQKGDIAEGYSVSREKKESFPLTVTSAQKNPTAFYLCASSVHRGSYTEAFFGQGTRLTVV.

CDR3 sequence reads: CASAQGSNQPQHF. J is TRBJ1-5 and V is TRBV6-1; the TRBD1 assignment by TCRdb is unverifiable without DNA. The CDR3 runs to 13 residues. Germline V gene data show CDR1 as MNHNS and CDR2 as SASEGT.